One and the same sample provided the 24 T cell receptor beta chains below, sequenced in a study of T cells after posttransplantation cyclophosphamide. Clones were sequenced by immunoSEQ multiplex PCR, and TCRdb holds only the in-frame ones, with some missing. The data show about 16,000 clones, 94% seen once. The naive gate required viable CD3+CD4+ or CD3+CD8+ cells with CCR7+CD45RA+CD45RO-CD95-CD27+CD28+ phenotype. Material for sequencing was naive CD4+ T cells sorted from blood. These receptors were collected from a woman aged 45 to 65 in good health and a related stem cell transplant donor.

This chain links TRBV2 with TRBJ1-5; D is unresolved. Germline values: CDR1 SNHLY, CDR2 FYNNEI. The CDR3 covers 14 residues. V lost 3 bases and J 5 bases, leaving 11 bases between the germline ends. The DNA for the CDR3 is TGTGCCAGCAGTGATCGGCAGGCATATCAGCCCCAGCATTTT. Translation gives CASSDRQAYQPQHF. Combining the CDR3 with reference TRBV2 and TRBJ1-5 gives the whole variable domain EPEVTQTPSHQVTQMGQEVILRCVPISNHLYFYWYRQILGQKVEFLVSFYNNEISEKSEIFDDQFSVERPDGSNFTLKIRSTKLEDSAMYFCASSDRQAYQPQHFGDGTRLSIL.

The chain employs TRBV9 and TRBJ1-6, with D hard to call. This CDR3 region has 14 residues. CDR1 is SGDLS, CDR2 YYNGEE, per germline. The V gene lost 0 bases and the J gene lost 9 bases, with 10 bases spanning the gap. The CDR3 protein is CASSVGQASSPLHF. CDR3 nucleotide sequence: TGTGCCAGCAGCGTAGGCCAGGCGAGTTCACCCCTCCACTTT.

The rearrangement links TRBV27 to TRBJ2-7; D not resolved. This CDR3 comprises 10 residues. The V gene lost 7 bases and the J gene lost 7 bases, with 8 bases spanning the gap. Germline CDR1 reads MNHEY; CDR2 reads SMNVEV (reference sequence). CDR3: CASNSPEQYF. The CDR3 coding sequence is TGTGCCAGCAATTCCCCTGAGCAGTACTTC.

The rearrangement joins TRBV15 to TRBJ2-7; 10 positions agree with TRBD2. The V gene end was trimmed by 0 bases and the J gene end by 2 bases; junction bases not matched to a gene: 4. The CDR3 sequence is 16 residues long. Germline CDR1 and CDR2: LNHNV and YYDKDF (reference sequence). The CDR3 DNA sequence: TGTGCCACCAGCAGAGATCCTAGCGGGGGAGCCTACGAGCAGTACTTC. Translation: CATSRDPSGGAYEQYF.

The chain combines TRBV18 with TRBJ1-2; TRBD1 is a possible D gene (5 bases). The V gene lost 0 bases and the J gene lost 10 bases, with 15 bases spanning the gap. Germline assignment: CDR1 KGHSH and CDR2 LQKENI. The CDR3 is made up of 14 amino acids. This CDR3 reads CASSPPERGRTYTF. Written as DNA, the CDR3 is TGTGCCAGCTCACCACCGGAAAGGGGCCGGACCTACACCTTC.

The rearrangement joins TRBV12-5 to TRBJ1-1; no definite D call. The CDR3 loop spans 13 amino acids. Trimming removed 5 bases from V and 5 bases from J, with 12 bases in between. CDR1 and CDR2 from the germline V gene are LGHNT and FRNRAP. The CDR3 here is CASGLDRSTEAFF. DNA of the CDR3: TGTGCTAGTGGTCTGGATCGGAGTACTGAAGCTTTCTTT.

The genes are TRBV11-2 and TRBJ2-1; the D is unclear. Trimming took off 3 bases at V and 0 bases at J, with 6 bases between the two ends. The CDR3 runs to 14 residues. The germline CDR1 and CDR2 sequences are SGHAT and FQNNGV. This CDR3 reads CASSLGSSYNEQFF. The CDR3, as DNA: TGTGCCAGCAGCTTGGGCTCCTCCTACAATGAGCAGTTCTTC.

This clone is a singleton in its sample. The rearrangement links TRBV27 to TRBJ1-2; D not certain. The CDR3 contains 13 residues. The V end was cut by 2 bases, the J end by 3 bases, with 7 bases between. The germline gives CDR1 MNHEY, CDR2 SMNVEV (reference sequence). The CDR3 protein is CASSLKQHYGYTF. CDR3 sequence (DNA): TGTGCCAGCAGTTTAAAACAGCACTATGGCTACACCTTC.

This chain joins TRBV29-1 and TRBJ1-1; no clear D gene. Germline V gene lookup returns CDR1 SQVTM and CDR2 ANQGSEA. The CDR3 has 12 residues. Trimming pared 6 bases from V and 0 bases from J, leaving 8 bases between. The CDR3 is CSVRKMNTEAFF. Written as DNA, the CDR3 is TGCAGCGTCAGGAAAATGAACACTGAAGCTTTCTTT. Based on the CDR3 plus reference TRBV29-1 and TRBJ1-1, the full variable domain is SAVISQKPSRDICQRGTSLTIQCQVDSQVTMMFWYRQQPGQSLTLIATANQGSEATYESGFVIDKFPISRPNLTFSTLTVSNMSPEDSSIYLCSVRKMNTEAFFGQGTRLTVV.

The V and J genes are TRBV10-3 and TRBJ1-1; 7 positions match TRBD1. CDR3 length equals 13 residues. Losses at the gene ends were 8 bases for V and 3 bases for J; bases not matched to a gene: 6. The germline V gene has CDR1 ENHRY and CDR2 SYGVKD. CDR3 sequence: CAIQQGTDTEAFF. CDR3 DNA sequence: TGTGCCATCCAACAGGGGACGGACACTGAAGCTTTCTTT.

In this sample, this clone turned up once. The V gene is TRBV23-1, the J gene TRBJ2-4, with D possibly TRBD1 on 6 matching bases. TRBV23-1 is assigned to the ORF class and has an uncertain function. The CDR3 runs 17 residues. Trimming stripped 7 bases from V and 4 bases from J, with 23 bases between. The CDR3: CASTLDSSCSQKNIQYF. CDR3 nucleotide sequence: TGCGCCAGCACGCTGGACAGCAGTTGCTCTCAAAAAAACATTCAGTACTTC.

The chain uses TRBV5-6 and TRBJ2-7; the D is unclear. Germline V gives CDR1 SGHDT, CDR2 YYEEEE. The CDR3 totals 13 residues. V was pared by 4 bases and J by 6 bases, with 14 bases between. CDR3 sequence reads: CASSPIPPTEQYF. The DNA of the CDR3 is TGTGCCAGCAGCCCTATCCCCCCTACCGAGCAGTACTTC.

The genes are TRBV7-2 and TRBJ2-7, with TRBD2 identical over 10 bases. Germline CDR1 reads SGHTA; CDR2 reads FQGNSA. The CDR3 consists of 15 residues. Trimming at V came to 6 bases and at J to 2 bases, leaving 7 bases not matched to a gene. This CDR3 is CASSPRLAGTYEQYF. DNA for the CDR3: TGTGCCAGCAGTCCCCGACTAGCGGGCACCTACGAGCAGTACTTC.

The chain couples TRBV19 to TRBJ2-2, with TRBD2 matching over 8 bases. Looked up from germline, CDR1 is LNHDA and CDR2 is SQIVND (reference sequence). V was clipped by 3 bases and J by 6 bases; unmatched bases: 9. CDR3 length equals 16 residues. CDR3 in DNA: TGTGCCAGTAGTATTCGGCGGGGGGAGGGGCCCGGGGAGCTGTTTTTT. It translates to CASSIRRGEGPGELFF.

The CDR3 DNA is TGTGCCAGCAGCCCGGGACTAGCGGGAGCCAATGAGCAGTTCTTC. Translated, it gives CASSPGLAGANEQFF. This chain links TRBV7-9 with TRBJ2-1; 14 nucleotides align to TRBD2. The trim removed 5 bases at V and 6 bases at J, leaving 3 bases unmatched. The V gene's germline CDR1 is SEHNR and CDR2 FQNEAQ (reference sequence). The CDR3 contains 15 residues.

The V and J genes are TRBV27 and TRBJ1-1; 10 nucleotides match TRBD1. The CDR3 totals 16 residues. CDR1 and CDR2 (germline): MNHEY, SMNVEV (reference sequence). V lost 1 base to trimming and J lost 5 bases; unmatched junction nucleotides: 7. The CDR3 DNA is TGTGCCAGCAGTTTATACCCCGGGACAGGGGATACTGAAGCTTTCTTT. Translation: CASSLYPGTGDTEAFF.

The CDR3 DNA sequence: TGTGCCAGTAGTTCAGACAGGGGAGGGACCGGGGAGCTGTTTTTT. Translated, it gives CASSSDRGGTGELFF. The chain uses TRBV19 and TRBJ2-2; maybe TRBD1 (8 bases). The V gene's germline CDR1 is LNHDA and CDR2 SQIVND (reference sequence). The CDR3 sequence is 15 residues long. Trimming took 5 bases from V and 5 from J, leaving 15 bases between them.

Comments on this clone: One junction end disagrees with the germline gene, perhaps due to a read error. The rearrangement links TRBV18 to TRBJ2-5, with 7 nucleotides matching TRBD2. The J call could be wrong; TRBJ2-7 is a better fit for the DNA end. CDR3 length: 15 residues. Germline CDR1 is KGHSH and CDR2 is LQKENI. In nucleotides, the CDR3 is TGCGCCAGCTCACCGGCGGGAGTGACAATTTACGAGCAGTACTTC. It encodes CASSPAGVTIYEQYF.

The rearrangement links TRBV18 to TRBJ2-2; D is ambiguous. Germline V gives CDR1 KGHSH, CDR2 LQKENI. CDR3 size: 13 residues. V lost 3 bases and J lost 1, with 3 bases in between. The DNA for the CDR3 is TGTGCCAGCTCACCCCAGAACACCGGGGAGCTGTTTTTT. It codes for CASSPQNTGELFF.

This sequence joins TRBV28 and TRBJ1-1, with D possibly being TRBD1 (6 bases). Trimming left V 6 bases short and J 1 base short, with 21 bases between. The germline CDR1 and CDR2 sequences are MDHEN and SYDVKM. The CDR3 runs to 17 residues. In DNA, the CDR3 is TGTGCCAGCAGGACCGTCACTTATACGGACAGGAACACTGAAGCTTTCTTT. Encoded protein: CASRTVTYTDRNTEAFF.

The genes are TRBV29-1 and TRBJ1-5; TRBD1 agrees at 7 bases. The ends lost 6 bases at V and 4 bases at J; junction bases unmatched: 9. CDR3 length: 14 amino acids. The germline V gene encodes CDR1 SQVTM and CDR2 ANQGSEA. The CDR3: CSVSTGSLNQPQHF. The CDR3 DNA reads TGCAGCGTATCGACAGGGTCATTAAATCAGCCCCAGCATTTT.

The rearrangement uses TRBV19 and TRBJ1-4; 7 nucleotides agree with TRBD1. The CDR3 length is 15 residues. The germline CDR1 and CDR2 sequences are LNHDA and SQIVND (reference sequence). Trimming removed 5 bases from V and 4 bases from J; junction bases left unmatched: 7. This chain's CDR3 is CASSQRDSFNEKLFF. The DNA for the CDR3 is TGTGCCAGTAGTCAACGGGACAGTTTTAATGAAAAACTGTTTTTT.

The chain recombines TRBV4-2 with TRBJ2-4; the match to TRBD1 covers 9 bases. This CDR3 has 16 amino acids. J lost 4 bases, V lost 4 bases, and 8 bases had no gene match. Per the germline V gene, CDR1 is LGHNA and CDR2 is YNFKEQ. CDR3 coding DNA: TGTGCCAGCAGCCTTCACCCCGGGACAGGGAAAAACATTCAGTACTTC. This translates into CASSLHPGTGKNIQYF.

The chain employs TRBV27 and TRBJ2-3; possibly TRBD2 for D (5 bases). CDR3 length: 16 amino acids. Germline CDR1 reads MNHEY; CDR2 reads SMNVEV (reference sequence). Trimming shortened V by 0 bases and J by 2 bases, and 12 bases separated the two germline ends. The CDR3 DNA reads as TGTGCCAGCAGTTTATCGAGGCGGGCGACCACAGATACGCAGTATTTT. Translating gives CASSLSRRATTDTQYF.